This T cell receptor (beta chain) was profiled in a study of human T cells and chemical hapten exposure. Study observations and caveats: In comparison with controls, expanded TCRs gave rise to a significantly larger number of large CDR3 similarity clusters.

The CDR3 is 12 amino acids. Trimming removed 3 bases at V and 4 bases at J, with 7 bases between. Germline values: CDR1 LNHNV, CDR2 YYDKDF (reference sequence). One entry per CDR3 protein, called by TCRdb with MiXCR from the RACE reads. In the table there are 95,000 to 150,000 distinct CDR3 sequences, approximately 15% of which are singletons. Noted time point: patch test 1, 2 weeks after DPC sensitization. Treatment noted: therapeutic diphenylcyclopropenone sensitization with weekly scalp DPC. Someone pulled total RNA out of unfractionated whole blood. In the case of this clonotype: Its antigen remains unidentified.

The chain is built from TRBV15 and TRBJ2-7; D unclear. The source of this sequence is a man aged 18-30 years with alopecia areata. Some clones in this sample may be carry-over from other donors' samples. The material sequenced was whole blood, taken in connection with sensitization to the hapten diphenylcyclopropenone (DPC). The CDR3 loop is CATSRVRYEQYV. The CDR3 DNA sequence: TGTGCCACCAGCAGGGTCCGTTACGAGCAGTACGTC.